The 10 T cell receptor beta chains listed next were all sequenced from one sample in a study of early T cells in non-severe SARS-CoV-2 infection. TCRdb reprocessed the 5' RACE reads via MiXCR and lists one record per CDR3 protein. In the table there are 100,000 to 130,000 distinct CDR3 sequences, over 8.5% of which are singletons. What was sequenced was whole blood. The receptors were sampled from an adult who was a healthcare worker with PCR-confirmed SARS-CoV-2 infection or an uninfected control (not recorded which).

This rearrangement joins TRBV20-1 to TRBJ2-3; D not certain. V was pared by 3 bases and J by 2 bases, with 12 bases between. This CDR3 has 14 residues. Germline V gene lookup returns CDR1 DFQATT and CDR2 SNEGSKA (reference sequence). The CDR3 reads CSASRSRDTDTQYF. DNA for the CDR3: TGCAGTGCTAGCCGCTCTAGGGACACAGATACGCAGTATTTT.

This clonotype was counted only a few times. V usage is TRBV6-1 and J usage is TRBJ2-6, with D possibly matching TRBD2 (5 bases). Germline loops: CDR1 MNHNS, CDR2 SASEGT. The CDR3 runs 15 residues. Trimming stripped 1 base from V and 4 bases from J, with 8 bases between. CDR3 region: CASSEGGSGANVLTF. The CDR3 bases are TGTGCCAGCAGTGAAGGTGGGAGCGGGGCCAACGTCCTGACTTTC.

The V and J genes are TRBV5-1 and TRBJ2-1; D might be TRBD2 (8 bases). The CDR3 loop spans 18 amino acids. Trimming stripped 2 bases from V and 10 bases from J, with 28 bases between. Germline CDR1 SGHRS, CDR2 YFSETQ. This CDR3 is CASSFGDPGQRERGEQFF. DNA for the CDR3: TGCGCCAGCAGCTTTGGAGATCCGGGACAGCGGGAGAGGGGGGAGCAGTTCTTC.

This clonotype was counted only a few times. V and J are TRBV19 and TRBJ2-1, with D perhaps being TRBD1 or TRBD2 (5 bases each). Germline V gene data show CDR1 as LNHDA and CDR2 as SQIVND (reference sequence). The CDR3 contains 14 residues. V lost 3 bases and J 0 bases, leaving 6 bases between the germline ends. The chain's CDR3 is CASSIGTSYNEQFF. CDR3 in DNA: TGTGCCAGTAGTATTGGGACCTCCTACAATGAGCAGTTCTTC.

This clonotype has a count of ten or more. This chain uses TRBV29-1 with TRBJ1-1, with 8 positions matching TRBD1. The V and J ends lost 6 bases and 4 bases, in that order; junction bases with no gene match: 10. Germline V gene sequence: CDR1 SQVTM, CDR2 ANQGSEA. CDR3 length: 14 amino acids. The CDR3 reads CSVQNRGMGTEAFF. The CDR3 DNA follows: TGCAGCGTGCAAAACAGGGGGATGGGCACTGAAGCTTTCTTT.

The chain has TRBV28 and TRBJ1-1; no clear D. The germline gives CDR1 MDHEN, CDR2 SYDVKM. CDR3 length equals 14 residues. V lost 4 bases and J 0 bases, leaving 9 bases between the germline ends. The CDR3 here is CASSWSALNTEAFF. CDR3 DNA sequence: TGTGCCAGCAGTTGGAGTGCACTGAACACTGAAGCTTTCTTT.

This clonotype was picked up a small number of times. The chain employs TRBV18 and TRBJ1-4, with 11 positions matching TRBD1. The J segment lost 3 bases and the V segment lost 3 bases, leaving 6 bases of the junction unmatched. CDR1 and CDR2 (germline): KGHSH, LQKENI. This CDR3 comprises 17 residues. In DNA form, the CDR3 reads TGTGCCAGCTCACCCCGGACAGGGGGCTCATCTAATGAAAAACTGTTTTTT. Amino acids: CASSPRTGGSSNEKLFF.

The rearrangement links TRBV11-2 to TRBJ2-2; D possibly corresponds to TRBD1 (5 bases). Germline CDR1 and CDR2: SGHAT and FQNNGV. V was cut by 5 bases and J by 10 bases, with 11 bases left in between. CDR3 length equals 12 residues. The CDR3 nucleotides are TGTGCCAGCAGCACAGGACAAACGGAGCTGTTTTTT. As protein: CASSTGQTELFF.

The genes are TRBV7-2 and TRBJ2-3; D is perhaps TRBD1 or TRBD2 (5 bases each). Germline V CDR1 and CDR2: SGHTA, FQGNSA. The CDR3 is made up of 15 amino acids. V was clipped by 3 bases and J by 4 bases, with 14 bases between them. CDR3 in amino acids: CASSFGRVGADTQYF. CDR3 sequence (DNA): TGTGCCAGCAGCTTTGGCAGGGTGGGGGCAGATACGCAGTATTTT.

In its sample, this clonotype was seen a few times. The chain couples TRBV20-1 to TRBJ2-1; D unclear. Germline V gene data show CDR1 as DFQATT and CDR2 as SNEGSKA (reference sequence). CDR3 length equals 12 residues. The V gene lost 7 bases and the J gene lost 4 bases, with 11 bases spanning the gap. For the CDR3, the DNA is TGCAGTGAAATAGGGCCTTACAATGAGCAGTTCTTC. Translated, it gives CSEIGPYNEQFF.